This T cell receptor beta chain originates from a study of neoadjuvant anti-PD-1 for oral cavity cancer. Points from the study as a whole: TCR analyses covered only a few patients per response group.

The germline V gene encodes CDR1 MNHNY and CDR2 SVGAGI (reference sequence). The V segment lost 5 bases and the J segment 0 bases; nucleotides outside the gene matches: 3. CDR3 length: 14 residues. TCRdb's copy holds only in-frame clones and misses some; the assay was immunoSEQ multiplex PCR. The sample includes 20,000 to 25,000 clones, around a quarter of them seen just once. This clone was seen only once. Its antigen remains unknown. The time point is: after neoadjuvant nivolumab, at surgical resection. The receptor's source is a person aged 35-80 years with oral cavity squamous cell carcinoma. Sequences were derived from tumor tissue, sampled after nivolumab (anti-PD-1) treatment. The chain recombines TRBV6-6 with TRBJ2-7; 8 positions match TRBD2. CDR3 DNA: TGTGCCAGCAGTAGTAGCGGGATCTCCTACGAGCAGTACTTC. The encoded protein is CASSSSGISYEQYF.